Below are 5 T cell receptor beta chains sequenced from a single sample in a study of cytomegalovirus exposure and HLA in healthy donors. Primers: 60 Vbeta forward and 13 Jbeta reverse. Clones were sequenced by immunoSEQ multiplex PCR, and TCRdb holds only the in-frame ones, with some missing. The sample lists some 98,000 clones, about 81% occurring once. The specimen sequenced was PBMCs. These receptors all come from a man between 35 and 55 years old in good health and CMV-seronegative.

The rearrangement joins TRBV6-6 to TRBJ1-2, with a weak D call TRBD1 (5 bases). CDR3 length equals 15 residues. V was trimmed by 5 bases and J by 0 bases, leaving 13 bases between them. Germline V lookup: CDR1 MNHNY, CDR2 SVGAGI (reference sequence). In DNA, the CDR3 is TGTGCCAGCAGTGACAGCTCAAAAGCTAACTATGGCTACACCTTC. Encoded protein: CASSDSSKANYGYTF.

J is TRBJ2-5 and V is TRBV11-2; possible D gene TRBD2, 5 bases. V dropped 0 bases and J dropped 4 bases, with 12 bases sitting between them. The CDR3 has 15 amino acids. Germline V CDR1 and CDR2: SGHAT, FQNNGV. CDR3 DNA sequence: TGTGCCAGCAGCTTAGATCGTAGCGTAGGAGAGACCCAGTACTTC. Residues: CASSLDRSVGETQYF.

The chain employs TRBV13 and TRBJ2-2; D is possibly TRBD1 (6 bases). The CDR3 is made up of 13 amino acids. With 5 bases removed from V and 6 bases from J, the gap between germline ends came to 10 bases. Germline-derived CDR1 and CDR2 are PRHDT and FYEKMQ (reference sequence). This chain's CDR3 is CASSPHRAGELFF. DNA for the CDR3: TGTGCCAGCAGCCCCCACAGGGCCGGGGAGCTGTTTTTT.

The V and J genes are TRBV5-6 and TRBJ1-4; 7 bases line up with TRBD1. V was pared by 6 bases and J by 8 bases, with 7 bases of the junction left unmatched. Germline V gene sequence: CDR1 SGHDT, CDR2 YYEEEE. CDR3 length: 13 residues. Here the CDR3 reads CASTRDRAEKLFF. The CDR3 DNA reads TGTGCCAGCACCCGAGACAGGGCAGAAAAACTGTTTTTT. Using reference TRBV5-6 and TRBJ1-4 for the parts outside the CDR3, the full variable domain is DAGVTQSPTHLIKTRGQQVTLRCSPKSGHDTVSWYQQALGQGPQFIFQYYEEEERQRGNFPDRFSGHQFPNYSSELNVNALLLGDSALYLCASTRDRAEKLFFGSGTQLSVL.

This clone showed up just once. The chain is built from TRBV28 and TRBJ1-5; D is ambiguous. V shed 3 bases and J shed 5 bases, with 11 bases lying between them. This CDR3 is built from 14 residues. Germline CDR1 and CDR2: MDHEN and SYDVKM. DNA of the CDR3: TGTGCCAGCAGTTTTTTGAGTGTAGATCAGCCCCAGCATTTT. It is translated as CASSFLSVDQPQHF.